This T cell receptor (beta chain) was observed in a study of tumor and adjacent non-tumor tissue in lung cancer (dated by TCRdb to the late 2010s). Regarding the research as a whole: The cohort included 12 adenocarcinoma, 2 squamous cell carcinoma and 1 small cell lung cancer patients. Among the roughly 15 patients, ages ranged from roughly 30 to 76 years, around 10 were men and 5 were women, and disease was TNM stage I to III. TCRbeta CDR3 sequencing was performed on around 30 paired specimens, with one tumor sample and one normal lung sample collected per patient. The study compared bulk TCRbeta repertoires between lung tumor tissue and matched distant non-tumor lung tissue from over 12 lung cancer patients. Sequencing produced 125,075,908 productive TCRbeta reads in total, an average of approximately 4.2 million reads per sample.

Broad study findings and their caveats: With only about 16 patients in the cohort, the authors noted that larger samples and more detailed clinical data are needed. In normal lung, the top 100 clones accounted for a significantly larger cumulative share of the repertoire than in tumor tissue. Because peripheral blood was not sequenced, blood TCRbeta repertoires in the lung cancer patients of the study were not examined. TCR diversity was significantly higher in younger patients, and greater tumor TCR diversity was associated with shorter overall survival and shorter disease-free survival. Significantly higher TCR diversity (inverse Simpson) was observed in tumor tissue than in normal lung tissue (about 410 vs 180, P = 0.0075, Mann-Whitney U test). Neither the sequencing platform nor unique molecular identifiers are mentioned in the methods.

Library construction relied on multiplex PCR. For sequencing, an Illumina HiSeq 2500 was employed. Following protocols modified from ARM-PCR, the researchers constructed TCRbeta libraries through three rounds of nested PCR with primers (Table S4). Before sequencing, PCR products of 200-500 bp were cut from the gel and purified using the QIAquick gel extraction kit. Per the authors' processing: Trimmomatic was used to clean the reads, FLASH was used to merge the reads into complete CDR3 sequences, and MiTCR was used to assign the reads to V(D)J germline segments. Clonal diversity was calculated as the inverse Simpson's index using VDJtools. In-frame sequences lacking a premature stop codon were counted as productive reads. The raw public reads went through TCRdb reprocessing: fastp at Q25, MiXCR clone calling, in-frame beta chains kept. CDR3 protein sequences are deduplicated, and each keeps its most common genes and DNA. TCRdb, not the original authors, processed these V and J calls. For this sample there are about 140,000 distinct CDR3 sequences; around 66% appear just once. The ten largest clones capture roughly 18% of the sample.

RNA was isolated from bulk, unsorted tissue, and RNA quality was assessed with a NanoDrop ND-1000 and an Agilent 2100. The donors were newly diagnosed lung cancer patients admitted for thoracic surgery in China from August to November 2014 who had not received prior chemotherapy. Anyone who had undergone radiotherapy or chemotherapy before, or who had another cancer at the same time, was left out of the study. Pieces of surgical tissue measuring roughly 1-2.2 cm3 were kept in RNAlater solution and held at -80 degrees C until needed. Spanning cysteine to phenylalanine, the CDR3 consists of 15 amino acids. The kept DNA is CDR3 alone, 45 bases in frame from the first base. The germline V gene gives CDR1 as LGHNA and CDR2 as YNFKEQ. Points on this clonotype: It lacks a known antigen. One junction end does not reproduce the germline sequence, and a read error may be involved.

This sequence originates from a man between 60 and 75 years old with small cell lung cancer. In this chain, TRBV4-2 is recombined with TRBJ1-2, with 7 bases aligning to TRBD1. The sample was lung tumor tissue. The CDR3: CASSPGQWAGYGYSF. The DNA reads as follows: TGTGCCAGCAGTCCGGGACAGTGGGCGGGCTATGGCTACAGCTTC.